Shown below are 12 T cell receptor beta chains from a single sample sequenced in a study of fetal regulatory T cell absence and autoimmunity. Profiled with immunoSEQ multiplex PCR; TCRdb holds only in-frame clones, not every one. The sample has 95,000 to 100,000 clones, about two thirds seen once; the top ten hold less than 2.5%. Sequenced input: pancreas tissue. These receptors were taken from a male donor with IPEX syndrome.

The chain is built from TRBV2 and TRBJ1-2; D gene unclear. Germline assignment: CDR1 SNHLY and CDR2 FYNNEI. Trimming left V 3 bases short and J 0 bases short, with 2 bases between. This CDR3 spans 12 amino acids. CDR3 coding DNA: TGTGCCAGCAGTGACACTAACTATGGCTACACCTTC. Translated: CASSDTNYGYTF.

The rearrangement uses TRBV2 and TRBJ2-7, with a tentative D call TRBD1 (6 bases). Germline V gene lookup returns CDR1 SNHLY and CDR2 FYNNEI. With 6 bases removed from V and 3 bases from J, the gap between germline ends came to 21 bases. CDR3 length equals 16 residues. The CDR3 nucleotides read TGTGCCAGCAGGGCTTGGGACATCCAAAAGGTCTACGAGCAGTACTTC. The encoded protein is CASRAWDIQKVYEQYF.

V usage is TRBV27 and J usage is TRBJ2-3; 10 nucleotides match TRBD2. The germline V gene encodes CDR1 MNHEY and CDR2 SMNVEV (reference sequence). Losses at the gene ends were 4 bases for V and 1 base for J; bases not matched to a gene: 2. The CDR3 extends over 15 amino acids. The CDR3 is CASSSGTSGTDTQYF. In nucleotides, the CDR3 is TGTGCCAGCAGTTCCGGGACTAGCGGCACAGATACGCAGTATTTT.

The chain is built from TRBV9 and TRBJ2-3, with D possibly being TRBD2 (6 bases). Trimming pared 4 bases from V and 0 bases from J, leaving 12 bases between. Germline CDR1 and CDR2: SGDLS and YYNGEE. This CDR3 contains 15 residues. The CDR3 sequence is CASSPGRTSTDTQYF. CDR3 in DNA: TGTGCCAGCAGCCCAGGGAGGACTAGCACAGATACGCAGTATTTT. Full variable domain (rest looked up from reference TRBV9 and TRBJ2-3): DSGVTQTPKHLITATGQRVTLRCSPRSGDLSVYWYQQSLDQGLQFLIQYYNGEERAKGNILERFSAQQFPDLHSELNLSSLELGDSALYFCASSPGRTSTDTQYFGPGTRLTVL.

The V gene is TRBV9, the J gene TRBJ1-1; D not resolved. V lost 4 bases to trimming and J lost 1 base, with 8 bases between them. Germline-derived CDR1 and CDR2 are SGDLS and YYNGEE. The CDR3 loop spans 13 amino acids. The CDR3 protein is CASSPPGNTEAFF. Here the CDR3 DNA reads TGTGCCAGCAGCCCCCCAGGGAACACTGAAGCTTTCTTT.

This rearrangement joins TRBV25-1 to TRBJ2-1; 11 bases are shared with TRBD2. Germline assignment: CDR1 MGHDK and CDR2 SYGVNS. Trimming took 0 bases from V and 8 from J; bases not matched to a gene: 6. This CDR3 is 16 amino acids long. The CDR3 is CASSEYFVAGGHEQFF. The CDR3 coding sequence is TGTGCCAGCAGTGAATACTTTGTAGCGGGGGGGCATGAGCAGTTCTTC.

The rearrangement uses TRBV7-9 and TRBJ2-1; 9 bases are a match to TRBD2. The J segment lost 5 bases and the V segment lost 1 base, leaving 3 bases of the junction unmatched. CDR3 length: 15 amino acids. Germline V gene sequence: CDR1 SEHNR, CDR2 FQNEAQ (reference sequence). The CDR3 coding sequence is TGTGCCAGCAGCTTAGGGGCTAGCGGGAACAATGAGCAGTTCTTC. Translated, it gives CASSLGASGNNEQFF.

This clone was detected a few times. The chain carries TRBV5-5 and TRBJ2-7; TRBD2 matches at 12 bases. The CDR3 sequence is 15 residues long. V trimming: 0 bases; J trimming: 3 bases; junction bases outside the gene matches: 1. Per the germline V gene, CDR1 is SGHKS and CDR2 is YYEKEE (reference sequence). CDR3 loop: CASSLVLAGGYEQYF. Here the CDR3 DNA reads TGTGCCAGCAGCTTGGTACTAGCGGGGGGCTACGAGCAGTACTTC.

The chain employs TRBV9 and TRBJ2-6; TRBD2 matches 14 bases. The CDR3 consists of 21 residues. Germline V gene data show CDR1 as SGDLS and CDR2 as YYNGEE. With 4 bases clipped from V and 0 bases from J, the junction kept 12 bases outside the gene matches. CDR3 sequence reads: CASSFPGTSGSPLSGANVLTF. In DNA form, the CDR3 reads TGTGCCAGCAGCTTCCCCGGGACTAGCGGGAGTCCCCTCTCTGGGGCCAACGTCCTGACTTTC.

In this sample, this clone turned up a few times. At the DNA level, this CDR3 is encoded by other sequences in the same sample as well. The genes are TRBV7-2 and TRBJ1-1; perhaps TRBD1 as D (5 bases). Germline CDR1 is SGHTA and CDR2 is FQGNSA. This CDR3 contains 13 residues. Trimming took 5 bases from V and 1 from J, leaving 8 bases between them. CDR3 nucleotides: TGTGCCAGCAGCCTTCAGGGGAACACTGAAGCTTTCTTT. Its translation is CASSLQGNTEAFF.

This rearrangement joins TRBV23-1 to TRBJ1-5, with D perhaps matching TRBD1 (6 bases). TRBV23-1 carries the ORF label, with uncertain function. Trimming left V 7 bases short and J 0 bases short, with 19 bases between. The CDR3 spans 17 residues. DNA of the CDR3: TGCGCCAGCAATGGAGGCAGGGGAAAGGATAGCAATCAGCCCCAGCATTTT. As protein: CASNGGRGKDSNQPQHF.

The chain links TRBV7-9 to TRBJ2-5; tentatively, D is TRBD1 or TRBD2 (6 bases each). This CDR3 is 12 amino acids long. Trimming took off 5 bases at V and 5 bases at J, with 9 bases between the two ends. Germline CDR1 SEHNR, CDR2 FQNEAQ (reference sequence). For the CDR3, the DNA is TGTGCCAGCAGCCGGAGGGGGGAGACCCAGTACTTC. Encoded protein: CASSRRGETQYF.